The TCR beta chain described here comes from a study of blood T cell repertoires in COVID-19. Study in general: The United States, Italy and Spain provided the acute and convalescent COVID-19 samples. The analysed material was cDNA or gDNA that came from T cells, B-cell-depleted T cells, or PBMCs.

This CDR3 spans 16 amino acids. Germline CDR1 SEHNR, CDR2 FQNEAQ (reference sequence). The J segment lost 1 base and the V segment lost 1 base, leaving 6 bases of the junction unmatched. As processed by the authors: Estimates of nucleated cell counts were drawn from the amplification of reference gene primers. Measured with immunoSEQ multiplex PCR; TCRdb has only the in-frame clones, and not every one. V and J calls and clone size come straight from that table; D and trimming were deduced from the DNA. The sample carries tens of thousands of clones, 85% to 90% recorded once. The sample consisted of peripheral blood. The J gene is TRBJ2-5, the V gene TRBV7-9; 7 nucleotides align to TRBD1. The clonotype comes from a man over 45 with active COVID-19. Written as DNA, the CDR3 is TGTGCCAGCAGCTTAGGGATACAGGGGACCCAAGAGACCCAGTACTTC. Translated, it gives CASSLGIQGTQETQYF.